This is a list of T cell receptor beta chains from one sample in a study of shared clonotypes between healthy human individuals. The protocol was immunoSEQ multiplex PCR, while the TCRdb copy is restricted to in-frame clones and leaves out a portion. The table records about 680,000 clones, roughly 78% of them present only once. Sequenced: memory CD4+ T cells sorted from blood. Every receptor here comes from a woman aged 30 to 39 in good health. Both conserved end residues are part of each CDR3. D genes are given only for firm matches. Clone sizes are given selectively: once, few, many, or a class where the clone is expanded.

few | NA | TRBJ2-3 | TRBV4-1 | TGCGCCAGCAGCCAAGACCGGGACTCCACAGATACGCAGTATTTT | CASSQDRDSTDTQYF
NA | NA | TRBJ1-1 | TRBV29-1 | TGCAGCGTTGAAGATCGTAAGCGGTTCCCTGAAGCTTTCTTT | CSVEDRKRFPEAFF
NA | TRBD1 | TRBJ2-7 | TRBV9 | TGTGCCAGCAGCGGGGACAGGGGGCCCTACGAGCAGTACTTC | CASSGDRGPYEQYF
NA | TRBD1 | TRBJ1-1 | TRBV28 | TGTGCCAGCAGGACCCCACAGGGGGGAGCGAGTGAAGCTTTCTTT | CASRTPQGGASEAFF
NA | NA | TRBJ1-4 | TRBV5-1 | TGCGCCAGCAGCTCCACAACAACTAATGAAAAACTGTTTTTT | CASSSTTTNEKLFF
NA | TRBD1 | TRBJ2-1 | TRBV5-1 | TGCGCCAGCAGTAAACAGGGGCGTGAGCAGTTCTTC | CASSKQGREQFF
many | NA | TRBJ2-1 | TRBV7-8 | TGTGCCAGCAGCCCGGCGAACGGAGGGGGACCCGAGCAGTTCTTC | CASSPANGGGPEQFF
NA | TRBD2 | TRBJ2-7 | TRBV11-2 | TGTGCCAGCAGGATGACTAGCGGGAGAGCCGAGCAGTACTTC | CASRMTSGRAEQYF
NA | NA | TRBJ2-1 | TRBV5-1 | TGCGCCAGCAGCAGGGGCTCTGGCAATGAGCAGTTCTTC | CASSRGSGNEQFF
NA | NA | TRBJ1-2 | TRBV7-2 | TGTGCCAGCAGCTTACCAAGGGGGTTCAGCCCCACTAACTATGGCTACACCTTC | CASSLPRGFSPTNYGYTF
NA | NA | TRBJ1-2 | TRBV6-5 | TGTGCCAGCAGTTACGCCACCTTGGGGGAGGAGGGCTACACCTTC | CASSYATLGEEGYTF
NA | NA | TRBJ1-5 | TRBV6-1 | TGTGCCAGCAGTGAATCCCGATCGGGGGCGGGTCAGCCCCAGCATTTT | CASSESRSGAGQPQHF
many | NA | TRBJ2-6 | TRBV7-3 | TGTGCCAGCAGCCTCCCCGGGGCCAACGTCCTGACTTTC | CASSLPGANVLTF
once | NA | TRBJ1-1 | TRBV7-9 | TGTGCCAGCAGCTTACTACGTAACACTGAAGCTTTCTTT | CASSLLRNTEAFF
NA | NA | TRBJ2-3 | TRBV7-2 | TGTGCCAGCAGCTTCCCGGGGAGGCCAGATACGCAGTATTTT | CASSFPGRPDTQYF
many | NA | TRBJ1-3 | TRBV28 | TGTGCCAGCAGTACCATGGTCCGCTCTGGAAACACCATATATTTT | CASSTMVRSGNTIYF
NA | TRBD2 | TRBJ2-2 | TRBV5-4 | TGTGCCAGCAGCTTGGCCTTCCTAGCGGGAGAGCACGGGGAGCTGTTTTTT | CASSLAFLAGEHGELFF
NA | NA | TRBJ2-2 | TRBV27 | TGTGCCAGCAGTTTAGGGGCGGGCGTAACCGGGGAGCTGTTTTTT | CASSLGAGVTGELFF
NA | NA | TRBJ1-6 | TRBV30 | TGTGCCTGGAGTGTTGGCAACAATTCACCCCTCCACTTT | CAWSVGNNSPLHF
once | TRBD2 | TRBJ2-1 | TRBV5-1 | TGCGCCAGCAGGCAAAGGACTAGCGAATACAATGAGCAGTTCTTC | CASRQRTSEYNEQFF
NA | NA | TRBJ1-1 | TRBV28 | TGTGCCAGCAGTCTCTTGGGAGAGATAGCTTTCTTT | CASSLLGEIAFF
NA | NA | TRBJ2-1 | TRBV19 | TGTGCCAGTACCTCCACGGTTGGGTCCTACAATGAGCAGTTCTTC | CASTSTVGSYNEQFF
few | NA | TRBJ1-4 | TRBV2 | TGTGCCAGCAGTGAAAGGGGACGCCAGGAAAAACTGTTTTTT | CASSERGRQEKLFF
NA | NA | TRBJ1-1 | TRBV5-5 | TGTGCCAGCAGCTTCCTACCGAACACTGAAGCTTTCTTT | CASSFLPNTEAFF
NA | TRBD1 | TRBJ1-1 | TRBV7-8 | TGTGCCAGCAGCCCCGTGCAGGGGGGTAGTACTGAAGCTTTCTTT | CASSPVQGGSTEAFF
NA | NA | TRBJ2-1 | TRBV14 | TGTGCCAGCAGCCCGCACCGGGGAAGCGGCTCCTACAATGAGCAGTTCTTC | CASSPHRGSGSYNEQFF
NA | TRBD2 | TRBJ2-7 | TRBV10-3 | TGTGCCACTTGTGACGGGACTAGCGACCCGAAGCAGTACTTC | CATCDGTSDPKQYF
NA | TRBD2 | TRBJ2-1 | TRBV18 | TGTGCCAGCTCACCACTTCCGGGAGGGGTCCGTGAGCAGTTCTTC | CASSPLPGGVREQFF
few | NA | TRBJ2-2 | TRBV18 | TGTGCCAGCTCACCACCGAACAGGGAGAACGGGGAGCTGTTTTTT | CASSPPNRENGELFF
NA | NA | TRBJ2-7 | TRBV27 | TGTGCCACCAGTGTAGGACCTCTCGGCGAGCAGTACTTC | CATSVGPLGEQYF
NA | NA | TRBJ1-2 | TRBV5-4 | TGTGCCAGCAGCTTGGGACAGGCTCGCTATGGCTACACCTTC | CASSLGQARYGYTF
NA | NA | TRBJ2-2 | TRBV19 | TGTGCCAGTAGTATTGGACAGCCGGCCGCCACCGGGGAGCTGTTTTTT | CASSIGQPAATGELFF
NA | NA | TRBJ1-2 | TRBV7-8 | TGTGCCAGCAGCTTCGATAACTATGGCTACACCTTC | CASSFDNYGYTF
NA | NA | TRBJ1-1 | TRBV19 | TGTGCCAGTAGTTCAGTCGGGGACAAGAACACTGAAGCTTTCTTT | CASSSVGDKNTEAFF
NA | TRBD1 | TRBJ1-2 | TRBV19 | TGTGCCAGTTCTGAGATCGCCGGGACAGGGGTAGACTATGGCTACACCTTC | CASSEIAGTGVDYGYTF
NA | NA | TRBJ2-7 | TRBV11-2 | TGTGCCAGCAGCTTATACAGAGGAGACTACGAGCAGTACTTC | CASSLYRGDYEQYF
NA | NA | TRBJ2-5 | TRBV14 | TGTGCCAGCAGCCAAGGGGCGGGGGCCGCCCAAGAGACCCAGTACTTC | CASSQGAGAAQETQYF
NA | NA | TRBJ2-5 | TRBV13 | TGTGCCAGCAGCTTAGAACCAGGGCAAGAGACCCAGTACTTC | CASSLEPGQETQYF
NA | TRBD2 | TRBJ2-7 | TRBV28 | TGTGCCAGCAGGACTCTGACTAGCGGAACATACGAGCAGTACTTC | CASRTLTSGTYEQYF
NA | TRBD2 | TRBJ2-7 | TRBV19 | TGTGCCAGTAGTACATCTAGCGGAAACCCCTACGAGCAGTACTTC | CASSTSSGNPYEQYF
NA | TRBD2 | TRBJ2-7 | TRBV29-1 | TGCAGCGTTGTTCGTAGCGGGAGCTCCTACGAGCAGTACTTC | CSVVRSGSSYEQYF
NA | NA | TRBJ2-7 | TRBV28 | TGTGCCAGCAGTTTGATTCAGGGGGGGTCCTACGAGCAGTACTTC | CASSLIQGGSYEQYF
NA | NA | TRBJ1-2 | TRBV28 | TGTGCCAGCAGTTTGATCGGCCCCCAAGGAGGTGGCTACACCTTC | CASSLIGPQGGGYTF
NA | NA | TRBJ2-1 | TRBV6-5 | TGTGCCAGCAGGGAAACTAGGGCCAATGAGCAGTTCTTC | CASRETRANEQFF
NA | NA | TRBJ1-2 | TRBV4-2 | TGTGCCAGCAGCCAGAGTCAGGGGGGCTACACCTTC | CASSQSQGGYTF
NA | NA | TRBJ2-3 | TRBV18 | TGTGCCAGCTCACCACCTAATTCGTACGGGAGATCTGGCGGGGCAGATACGCAGTATTTT | CASSPPNSYGRSGGADTQYF
NA | TRBD1 | TRBJ1-2 | TRBV6-1 | TGTGCCAGCAGTGTATCGACAGGGGCTAACTATGGCTACACCTTC | CASSVSTGANYGYTF
NA | NA | TRBJ2-2 | TRBV18 | TGTGCCAGCTCCCCGGACGGGAACACCGGGGAGCTGTTTTTT | CASSPDGNTGELFF
NA | NA | TRBJ1-1 | TRBV14 | TGTGCCAGCAGCCCGCAGCACCTCATGAACACTGAAGCTTTCTTT | CASSPQHLMNTEAFF
NA | NA | TRBJ2-2 | TRBV1 | TGCACCAGCAGCCAGGACAGATACACCGGGGAGCTGTTTTTT | CTSSQDRYTGELFF
few | TRBD2 | TRBJ2-3 | TRBV19 | TGTGCCAGTAGTATAGGAGGCGGGAGGGCAGATACGCAGTATTTT | CASSIGGGRADTQYF
NA | NA | TRBJ1-1 | TRBV15 | TGTGCCACCAGCAGAGATCGTGGCAGCATGAACACTGAAGCTTTCTTT | CATSRDRGSMNTEAFF
few | NA | TRBJ1-5 | TRBV2 | TGTGCCAGCAGCCTCAGGGCGCTAAGCAATCAGCCCCAGCATTTT | CASSLRALSNQPQHF
NA | NA | TRBJ2-2 | TRBV30 | TGTGCCTGGAAAACCCTTCATAGCGGGGAGCTGTTTTTT | CAWKTLHSGELFF